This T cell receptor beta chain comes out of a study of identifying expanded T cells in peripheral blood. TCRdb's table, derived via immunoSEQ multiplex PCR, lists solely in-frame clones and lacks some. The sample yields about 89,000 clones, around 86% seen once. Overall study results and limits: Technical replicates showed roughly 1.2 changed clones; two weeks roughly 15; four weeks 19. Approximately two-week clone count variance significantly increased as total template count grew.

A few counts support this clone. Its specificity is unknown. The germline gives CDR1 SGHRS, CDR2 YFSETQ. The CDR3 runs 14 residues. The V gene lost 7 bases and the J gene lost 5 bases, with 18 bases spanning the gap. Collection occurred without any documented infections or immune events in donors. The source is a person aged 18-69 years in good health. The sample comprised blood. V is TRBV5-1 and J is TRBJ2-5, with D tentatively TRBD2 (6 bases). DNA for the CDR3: TGCGCCAGCGGAAACCGGGGGTTGGAGGAGACCCAGTACTTC. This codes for CASGNRGLEETQYF.